These T cell receptor beta chains were read from a single sample in a study of blood T cell repertoires in COVID-19. Here immunoSEQ multiplex PCR was the method, and the copy in TCRdb shows in-frame clones only, minus some. This repertoire shows under 300,000 clones, more than 70% found once; its top ten account for over 2%. Specimen: PBMCs or T cells enriched from blood (not recorded which). These TCRs come from an older woman in a cohort exposed to, infected with or recovered from COVID-19 (not recorded which). CDR3s include the opening cysteine and the closing phenylalanine or tryptophan. The D gene is left open where the match is weak. Size is omitted from some rows. Given values are once, few, many or a class for expanded clones.

j_call | clone_size | d_call | v_call | cdr3_nt | cdr3_aa
TRBJ2-7 | - | - | TRBV5-5 | TGTGCCAGCAGCTTGGCCCCGGACAGCTCCTACGAGCAGTACTTC | CASSLAPDSSYEQYF
TRBJ2-1 | - | TRBD2 | TRBV28 | TGTGCCAGCAGTTTGACTAGCGGGATCACCGGGTCGAATGAGCAGTTCTTC | CASSLTSGITGSNEQFF
TRBJ1-2 | - | - | TRBV6-5 | TGTGCCAGCAGTTACGAGGGCAGACCAGGCGGCTACACCTTC | CASSYEGRPGGYTF
TRBJ1-5 | - | - | TRBV9 | TGTGCCAGCAGCGTACTAGGGACTGGGGAAGGGCCCCAGCATTTT | CASSVLGTGEGPQHF
TRBJ2-1 | once | - | TRBV5-3 | TGTGCCAGAAGCTTCCTAAGTTGTTCCTACAATGAGCAGTTCTTC | CARSFLSCSYNEQFF
TRBJ2-3 | - | - | TRBV12-2 | TGTGCAAGTCGCGGACGACTAGCGGAGGGGCTTACAGATACGCAGTATTTT | CASRGRLAEGLTDTQYF
TRBJ2-1 | - | - | TRBV9 | TGTGCCAGCAGCACAACAGGTAACTCCTACAATGAGCAGTTCTTC | CASSTTGNSYNEQFF
TRBJ1-5 | few | TRBD1 | TRBV5-5 | TGTGCCAGCAGCCTCGGGACAGCCTTCAATCAGCCCCAGCATTTT | CASSLGTAFNQPQHF
TRBJ2-3 | - | - | TRBV19 | TGTGCCAGTAGTACTTCTTATGGGGCCGCAGATACGCAGTATTTT | CASSTSYGAADTQYF
TRBJ2-7 | - | TRBD2 | TRBV27 | TGTGCCAGCAGCGCACTAGCGGGAGCCTACGAGCAGTACTTC | CASSALAGAYEQYF
TRBJ2-1 | - | TRBD2 | TRBV7-2 | TGTGCCAGCAGCTTCAGACTAGCGGGAGGAAATGAGCAGTTCTTC | CASSFRLAGGNEQFF
TRBJ2-3 | - | - | TRBV7-9 | TGTGCCAGCAGCCAGCAGGGGGATACGCAGTATTTT | CASSQQGDTQYF
TRBJ2-5 | - | - | TRBV12-3/TRBV12-4 | TGTGCCAGCAGTTTAGTTAGCGTTGAGACCCAGTACTTC | CASSLVSVETQYF
TRBJ2-5 | - | - | TRBV12-3/TRBV12-4 | TGTGCCAGCAGTTTTCTGGCTGAGCGGACCCAGTACTTC | CASSFLAERTQYF
TRBJ2-7 | - | TRBD1 | TRBV28 | TGTGCCAGCCTGACAGGGAGCAGGCACGAGCAGTACTTC | CASLTGSRHEQYF
TRBJ2-7 | - | TRBD1 | TRBV30 | TGTGCCTGGAGTCTCAGGGCAGGGGGCAGCGAGCAGTACTTC | CAWSLRAGGSEQYF
TRBJ2-1 | - | TRBD2 | TRBV28 | TGTGCCAGCAGATCTCCTCCGGGACTAGCGGACAATGAGCAGTTCTTC | CASRSPPGLADNEQFF
TRBJ1-2 | - | - | TRBV28 | TGTGCCAGCAGTTCCTCCGGCGGACAGAGGGGAACTAACTATGGCTACACCTTC | CASSSSGGQRGTNYGYTF